The 30 T cell receptor beta chains below come from one sample, sequenced in a study of human T cells and chemical hapten exposure. Time point specified: pre-sensitization, week 0. The treatment is: therapeutic diphenylcyclopropenone sensitization with weekly scalp DPC. TCRdb ran MiXCR on the RACE reads and lists one entry per CDR3 protein. The sample records 100,000 to 150,000 distinct CDR3 sequences, around an eighth being singletons. The sample here was whole blood, taken in connection with sensitization to the hapten diphenylcyclopropenone (DPC). The receptors were gathered from a woman between 18 and 30 years old with alopecia areata. Some clones in this sample may be carry-over from other donors' samples.

This clonotype was seen repeatedly, ten times or more. The rearrangement uses TRBV5-1 and TRBJ1-1; 8 bases agree with TRBD1. Unmatched junction bases numbered 4, after V lost 0 bases and J lost 0 bases. This CDR3 has 16 amino acids. The germline gives CDR1 SGHRS, CDR2 YFSETQ. The CDR3 nucleotides read TGCGCCAGCAGCTTGGACGGACAGGGATTGAACACTGAAGCTTTCTTT. Residues: CASSLDGQGLNTEAFF.

This chain connects TRBV25-1 to TRBJ1-3, with D unresolved. The CDR3 extends over 13 amino acids. Germline-derived CDR1 and CDR2 are MGHDK and SYGVNS. Trimming cost V 3 bases and J 2 bases, with 5 bases left between them. The CDR3 coding sequence is TGTGCCAGCAGTGACCGAACTGGAAACACCATATATTTT. Amino acids: CASSDRTGNTIYF.

Many counts were recorded for this clonotype. V and J are TRBV19 and TRBJ1-2; unclear D gene. The CDR3 is made up of 13 amino acids. Per germline, CDR1 LNHDA and CDR2 SQIVND (reference sequence). V was trimmed by 6 bases and J by 0 bases, leaving 8 bases between them. This CDR3 is CASSPGANYGYTF. As DNA, the CDR3 is TGTGCCAGTAGCCCTGGGGCTAACTATGGCTACACCTTC. Complete variable domain (other parts from reference TRBV19 and TRBJ1-2): DGGITQSPKYLFRKEGQNVTLSCEQNLNHDAMYWYRQDPGQGLRLIYYSQIVNDFQKGDIAEGYSVSREKKESFPLTVTSAQKNPTAFYLCASSPGANYGYTFGSGTRLTVV.

At least ten counts were recorded for this clonotype. The gene calls are TRBV6-2 or TRBV6-3 and TRBJ1-1; no clear D. Trimming shortened V by 1 base and J by 2 bases, and 5 bases separated the two germline ends. The CDR3 sequence is 13 residues long. In germline, CDR1 is MNHEY, CDR2 SVGEGT. The CDR3 DNA reads TGTGCCAGCAGTTACTGGGGTAACACTGAAGCTTTCTTT. Translating gives CASSYWGNTEAFF.

The chain carries TRBV6-5 and TRBJ2-2, with 8 bases aligning to TRBD2. Germline CDR1 reads MNHEY; CDR2 reads SVGAGI. CDR3 length: 18 amino acids. The V and J ends lost 6 bases and 6 bases, in that order; junction bases with no gene match: 18. Here the CDR3 reads CASSLLPRGALVPGELFF. The CDR3 DNA sequence: TGTGCCAGCAGCCTACTTCCGCGGGGGGCGCTTGTTCCCGGGGAGCTGTTTTTT.

The rearrangement joins TRBV6-5 to TRBJ2-3; D assignment may be TRBD1 or TRBD2 (5 bases each). The CDR3 totals 12 residues. Germline loops: CDR1 MNHEY, CDR2 SVGAGI. V dropped 7 bases and J dropped 5 bases, with 10 bases sitting between them. As DNA, the CDR3 is TGTGCCAGCACGGGGCCGGGAGATACGCAGTATTTT. Protein product: CASTGPGDTQYF.

The chain links TRBV4-3 to TRBJ1-2; possible D gene TRBD1, 5 bases. Germline lookup yields CDR1 LGHNA and CDR2 YSLEER. With 0 bases removed from V and 2 bases from J, the gap between germline ends came to 10 bases. The CDR3 has 15 amino acids. The CDR3 DNA sequence: TGCGCCAGCAGCCAAGATCGGGGCCGAAACTATGGCTACACCTTC. Translated: CASSQDRGRNYGYTF.

This rearrangement joins TRBV6-1 to TRBJ2-2, with D maybe TRBD2 (6 bases). The V gene lost 8 bases and the J gene lost 1 base, with 14 bases spanning the gap. This CDR3 region has 15 residues. Germline loops: CDR1 MNHNS, CDR2 SASEGT. The CDR3 region is CASGGQGRNTGELFF. In DNA, the CDR3 is TGTGCCAGCGGAGGGCAGGGACGGAACACCGGGGAGCTGTTTTTT.

V and J are TRBV29-1 and TRBJ2-1; a possible D gene is TRBD1 (5 bases). Germline V gene sequence: CDR1 SQVTM, CDR2 ANQGSEA. CDR3 length equals 13 residues. V lost 7 bases and J 10 bases, leaving 20 bases between the germline ends. The CDR3 DNA reads as TGCAGCGCCGGTGGACATACCGCAGAGGAGCAGTTCTTC. It yields the protein CSAGGHTAEEQFF.

With regard to this clonotype: A clone one base away is much larger, so this may be a read error. The genes are TRBV20-1 and TRBJ1-6, with TRBD1 identical over 8 bases. The CDR3 runs 16 residues. Germline CDR1 is DFQATT and CDR2 is SNEGSKA (reference sequence). The chain's CDR3 is CSALRQGSSYNSPHHF. The CDR3 nucleotides are TGCAGTGCTCTCCGACAGGGGAGCTCCTATAATTCACCCCACCACTTT.

Ten or more counts support this clonotype. The chain employs TRBV6-2 or TRBV6-3 and TRBJ2-3; 11 nucleotides align to TRBD2. The CDR3 consists of 16 residues. The germline V gene has CDR1 MNHEY and CDR2 SVGEGT. V was clipped by 5 bases and J by 2 bases; unmatched bases: 6. The CDR3 DNA follows: TGTGCCAGCAGTCTACTAGCGGGGGAGATCACAGATACGCAGTATTTT. It specifies CASSLLAGEITDTQYF.

The V gene is TRBV6-2 or TRBV6-3, the J gene TRBJ2-1, with D uncertain. V gave up 1 base and J gave up 7 bases, with 8 bases separating them. Germline loops: CDR1 MNHEY, CDR2 SVGEGT. This CDR3 comprises 13 residues. In nucleotides, the CDR3 is TGTGCCAGCAGTTACTTTCGCCGGAATGAGCAGTTCTTC. As protein: CASSYFRRNEQFF.

This clonotype turned up a few times. This chain joins TRBV25-1 and TRBJ2-3; TRBD2 matches 8 bases. Germline CDR1 and CDR2: MGHDK and SYGVNS. V lost 0 bases to trimming and J lost 6 bases; unmatched junction nucleotides: 8. This CDR3 comprises 16 residues. DNA of the CDR3: TGTGCCAGCAGTGAATATGAACGGGGGGGCCACGATACGCAGTATTTT. Amino acids: CASSEYERGGHDTQYF. The full variable domain, completed using reference TRBV25-1 and TRBJ2-3, is EADIYQTPRYLVIGTGKKITLECSQTMGHDKMYWYQQDPGMELHLIHYSYGVNSTEKGDLSSESTVSRIRTEHFPLTLESARPSHTSQYLCASSEYERGGHDTQYFGPGTRLTVL.

The chain carries TRBV11-2 and TRBJ1-2; D is perhaps TRBD1 (6 bases). The CDR3 has 13 amino acids. Germline CDR1 reads SGHAT; CDR2 reads FQNNGV. Trimming shortened V by 1 base and J by 7 bases, and 10 bases separated the two germline ends. CDR3: CASSLGMTGGYTF. CDR3 DNA sequence: TGTGCCAGCAGCTTAGGAATGACAGGTGGCTACACCTTC.

In this sample, this clonotype turned up many times. The chain uses TRBV20-1 and TRBJ1-2; no reliable D call. Per the germline V gene, CDR1 is DFQATT and CDR2 is SNEGSKA (reference sequence). V gave up 3 bases and J gave up 8 bases, with 7 bases separating them. CDR3 length: 10 amino acids. The CDR3 sequence is CSASTGGYTF. Here the CDR3 DNA reads TGCAGTGCTAGCACGGGGGGCTACACCTTC.

The chain recombines TRBV29-1 with TRBJ1-1; the D is unclear. The germline gives CDR1 SQVTM, CDR2 ANQGSEA. The CDR3 has 12 residues. The germline V and J ends were trimmed by 3 bases and 3 bases, with 8 bases remaining between them. This chain's CDR3 is CSVEGMDTEAFF. The CDR3 DNA follows: TGCAGCGTTGAGGGCATGGACACTGAAGCTTTCTTT. Full variable domain (outside the CDR3, taken from reference TRBV29-1 and TRBJ1-1): SAVISQKPSRDICQRGTSLTIQCQVDSQVTMMFWYRQQPGQSLTLIATANQGSEATYESGFVIDKFPISRPNLTFSTLTVSNMSPEDSSIYLCSVEGMDTEAFFGQGTRLTVV.

This clonotype was observed many times. The chain recombines TRBV28 with TRBJ2-7, with D unclear. The CDR3 contains 11 residues. Germline V gene lookup returns CDR1 MDHEN and CDR2 SYDVKM. Deletions cut 5 bases from V and 2 bases from J, with 4 bases between. The CDR3 nucleotides are TGTGCCAGCAGTCACACCTACGAGCAGTACTTC. Translated: CASSHTYEQYF. The full variable domain, with the rest looked up from reference TRBV28 and TRBJ2-7, is DVKVTQSSRYLVKRTGEKVFLECVQDMDHENMFWYRQDPGLGLRLIYFSYDVKMKEKGDIPEGYSVSREKKERFSLILESASTNQTSMYLCASSHTYEQYFGPGTRLTVT.

The table lists this clonotype with many counts. The J gene is TRBJ1-4, the V gene TRBV4-3; D not resolved. The CDR3 runs to 15 residues. The V end lost 4 bases, the J end lost 8 bases, and 17 bases lay between the germline ends. The germline V gene has CDR1 LGHNA and CDR2 YSLEER. The CDR3 region is CASSPRGFGSEKLFF. CDR3 sequence (DNA): TGCGCCAGCAGCCCCCGAGGTTTTGGGTCGGAAAAACTGTTTTTT.

This chain connects TRBV20-1 to TRBJ2-3; maybe TRBD2 (7 bases). The CDR3 contains 13 residues. Deletions cut 5 bases from V and 3 bases from J, with 12 bases between. Germline V CDR1 and CDR2: DFQATT, SNEGSKA (reference sequence). The CDR3 sequence: CSAPEGGTDTQYF. DNA of the CDR3: TGCAGTGCTCCGGAGGGGGGGACAGATACGCAGTATTTT.

This clonotype was recorded a few times. The rearrangement joins TRBV20-1 to TRBJ2-7; unclear D gene. Germline V gene lookup returns CDR1 DFQATT and CDR2 SNEGSKA (reference sequence). This CDR3 comprises 11 residues. The V gene lost 6 bases and the J gene lost 0 bases, with 6 bases spanning the gap. The CDR3 reads CSAGISYEQYF. CDR3 nucleotides: TGCAGTGCGGGTATCTCCTACGAGCAGTACTTC.

This clonotype was seen a handful of times. This chain uses TRBV7-2 with TRBJ1-5; TRBD1 matches 7 bases. Germline-derived CDR1 and CDR2 are SGHTA and FQGNSA. The CDR3 loop spans 14 amino acids. The V gene end was trimmed by 5 bases and the J gene end by 4 bases; junction bases not matched to a gene: 5. In DNA form, the CDR3 reads TGTGCCAGCAGCGATCGGACAGGAAATCAGCCCCAGCATTTT. Amino acid sequence: CASSDRTGNQPQHF.

CDR3 nucleotide sequence: TGTGCCAGCAGCCAAACTAACAGGGGAGAAAAACTGTTTTTT. It specifies CASSQTNRGEKLFF. The V gene is TRBV3-1, the J gene TRBJ1-4; 7 bases match TRBD1. V dropped 2 bases and J dropped 8; count of bases not matched to a gene: 5. CDR3 size: 14 residues. CDR1 is LGHDT, CDR2 YNNKEL, per germline (reference sequence).

Many counts were recorded for this clonotype. This sequence joins TRBV29-1 and TRBJ1-1, with D hard to call. The CDR3 length is 12 residues. The germline V and J ends were trimmed by 0 bases and 1 base, with 3 bases remaining between them. CDR1 and CDR2 (germline): SQVTM, ANQGSEA. CDR3 nucleotides: TGCAGCGTTGAAGAAGGGAACACTGAAGCTTTCTTT. The encoded protein is CSVEEGNTEAFF.

This clonotype occurred a few times. The rearrangement joins TRBV6-5 to TRBJ2-6, with D uncertain. Between the trimmed V and J ends, which lost 6 bases and 4 bases, there was a span of 19 bases. The CDR3 runs 17 residues. Per germline, CDR1 MNHEY and CDR2 SVGAGI. CDR3 bases: TGTGCCAGCAGAAACCTTGGACCTTCCGGGGGGGCCAACGTCCTGACTTTC. It codes for CASRNLGPSGGANVLTF.

This clonotype was recorded at least ten times. The chain recombines TRBV3-1 with TRBJ2-7, with D unclear. The germline CDR1 and CDR2 sequences are LGHDT and YNNKEL (reference sequence). The CDR3 runs 15 residues. Trimming pared 3 bases from V and 1 base from J, leaving 13 bases between. The CDR3 here is CASSQTSAGSYEQYF. In nucleotides, the CDR3 is TGTGCCAGCAGCCAGACGTCGGCCGGATCCTACGAGCAGTACTTC.

This clonotype turned up a few times. The chain joins TRBV6-5 to TRBJ2-3, with D tentatively TRBD2 (5 bases). CDR1 and CDR2 (germline): MNHEY, SVGAGI. With 0 bases removed from V and 4 bases from J, the gap between germline ends came to 11 bases. There are 15 residues in the CDR3. CDR3 in amino acids: CASSYSGVLADTQYF. The CDR3 DNA reads TGTGCCAGCAGTTACTCGGGAGTCTTGGCAGATACGCAGTATTTT.

The chain joins TRBV7-6 to TRBJ2-7; D ambiguous. Germline V gene sequence: CDR1 SGHVS, CDR2 FNYEAQ. The CDR3 runs 15 residues. V was cut by 0 bases and J by 4 bases, with 13 bases left in between. The CDR3 bases are TGTGCCAGCAGCTTAGCGTCCGGGCCTTATTACGAGCAGTACTTC. It codes for CASSLASGPYYEQYF.

V and J are TRBV18 and TRBJ1-5; tentative D call: TRBD1 (5 bases). This CDR3 spans 13 amino acids. Germline V gene data show CDR1 as KGHSH and CDR2 as LQKENI. Trimming removed 1 base at V and 10 bases at J, with 11 bases between. The CDR3 nucleotides read TGTGCCAGCTCACCACTCCAGGGTAAACCCCAGCATTTT. It encodes CASSPLQGKPQHF.

In its sample, this clonotype was seen many times. The rearrangement uses TRBV7-2 and TRBJ2-7; D call uncertain. V lost 1 base and J lost 4, with 20 bases in between. The CDR3 sequence is 17 residues long. The germline gives CDR1 SGHTA, CDR2 FQGNSA. This chain's CDR3 is CASSLVGALNPFYEQYF. CDR3 in DNA: TGTGCCAGCAGCTTAGTGGGTGCTCTTAACCCTTTTTACGAGCAGTACTTC.

This clonotype was seen more than once but under ten times. This chain connects TRBV12-3 or TRBV12-4 to TRBJ1-4, with 10 bases lining up with TRBD1. The CDR3 has 16 amino acids. V lost 5 bases to trimming and J lost 8 bases; unmatched junction nucleotides: 11. The CDR3 nucleotides read TGTGCCAGCAGTCCTAGTGACAGGGGGCGGGAGGAAAAACTGTTTTTT. It yields the protein CASSPSDRGREEKLFF.